The 20 T cell receptor beta chains listed next were all sequenced from one sample in a study of Ad26.COV2.S vaccination and SARS-CoV-2 variants. Treatment defined: about 20 received Ad26.COV2.S at low or high dose, single or two shots; about 5 received placebo; per-sample allocation not given. Collection of the samples took place on day 63 after the first injection of vaccine or placebo. TCRdb keeps only in-frame clones here, not all; method: immunoSEQ multiplex PCR. The data hold some 480,000 clones, with roughly 85% observed a single time. Specimen: peripheral blood, collected in a trial of Ad26.COV2.S vaccine versus placebo. These receptors came from a person between 18 and 60 years old who received the Ad26.COV2.S COVID-19 vaccine or a placebo.

This clone was recorded a few times. V and J are TRBV28 and TRBJ1-2; D unclear. The CDR3 extends over 17 amino acids. In germline, CDR1 is MDHEN, CDR2 SYDVKM. The V and J ends lost 1 base and 7 bases respectively, with 22 bases between them. The CDR3 protein is CASSLYSPVPSSRGYTF. CDR3 DNA: TGTGCCAGCAGTTTATATTCTCCGGTCCCCTCGTCCCGTGGCTACACCTTC.

This clone was seen only a few times. The chain uses TRBV6-5 and TRBJ2-7; D not resolved. The CDR3 sequence is 15 residues long. The ends were cut back, 0 bases at V and 1 base at J, with 10 bases in the middle. Germline-derived CDR1 and CDR2 are MNHEY and SVGAGI. CDR3 loop: CASSYSRTMSYEQYF. DNA for the CDR3: TGTGCCAGCAGTTACTCGAGGACCATGTCCTACGAGCAGTACTTC.

The chain employs TRBV6-1 and TRBJ2-4; 13 nucleotides agree with TRBD2. This CDR3 contains 18 residues. Germline assignment: CDR1 MNHNS and CDR2 SASEGT. V trimming: 4 bases; J trimming: 0 bases; junction bases outside the gene matches: 6. CDR3: CASSGLAGGDLAKNIQYF. The CDR3 nucleotides read TGTGCCAGCAGTGGACTAGCGGGGGGAGATCTAGCCAAAAACATTCAGTACTTC.

The genes are TRBV19 and TRBJ1-6; D unresolved. V was trimmed by 5 bases and J by 0 bases, leaving 8 bases between them. Germline CDR1 is LNHDA and CDR2 is SQIVND (reference sequence). The CDR3 is 15 amino acids. The CDR3 loop reads CASSSESSYNSPLHF. DNA for the CDR3: TGTGCCAGTAGTTCGGAGAGCTCCTATAATTCACCCCTCCACTTT. Using reference TRBV19 and TRBJ1-6 for the parts outside the CDR3, the full variable domain is DGGITQSPKYLFRKEGQNVTLSCEQNLNHDAMYWYRQDPGQGLRLIYYSQIVNDFQKGDIAEGYSVSREKKESFPLTVTSAQKNPTAFYLCASSSESSYNSPLHFGNGTRLTVT.

This chain connects TRBV5-4 to TRBJ1-6, with a possible D match to TRBD1 (5 bases). Trimming took 3 bases from V and 1 from J, leaving 11 bases between them. The CDR3 length is 16 residues. Looked up from germline, CDR1 is SGHNT and CDR2 is YYREEE (reference sequence). CDR3 residues: CASSSTADSYNSPLHF. CDR3 bases: TGTGCCAGCAGCTCGACAGCCGATTCCTATAATTCACCCCTCCACTTT.

V and J are TRBV2 and TRBJ1-1; the D is unclear. The germline V gene has CDR1 SNHLY and CDR2 FYNNEI. Deletions cut 5 bases from V and 6 bases from J, with 7 bases between. The CDR3 sequence is 11 residues long. CDR3 amino acids: CASSYLAEAFF. Written as DNA, the CDR3 is TGTGCCAGCAGTTATTTAGCTGAAGCTTTCTTT.

This clone showed up just once. The V gene is TRBV27, the J gene TRBJ2-7, with D tentatively TRBD2 (6 bases). V lost 8 bases and J 0 bases, leaving 17 bases between the germline ends. This CDR3 is 15 amino acids long. Germline lookup yields CDR1 MNHEY and CDR2 SMNVEV (reference sequence). The CDR3 bases are TGTGCCAGCGCCCTCGGGCGGGGTGGCTCCTACGAGCAGTACTTC. Its protein is CASALGRGGSYEQYF.

This clone showed up just a few times. The chain recombines TRBV4-2 with TRBJ1-1; no firm D call. Trimming took off 1 base at V and 1 base at J, with 10 bases between the two ends. The CDR3 consists of 15 residues. Germline V CDR1 and CDR2: LGHNA, YNFKEQ. CDR3: CASSQVGAGNTEAFF. The CDR3 DNA reads as TGTGCCAGCAGCCAAGTGGGCGCCGGGAACACTGAAGCTTTCTTT.

This chain joins TRBV7-3 and TRBJ1-2; D not resolved. The CDR3 is 13 amino acids. Trimming took 5 bases from V and 4 from J, leaving 11 bases between them. Germline CDR1 and CDR2: SGHTA and FQGTGA. CDR3 residues: CASSPSPAYGYTF. The CDR3 nucleotides are TGTGCCAGCAGCCCGAGCCCGGCCTATGGCTACACCTTC. The whole variable domain, filled in from reference TRBV7-3 and TRBJ1-2, reads GAGVSQTPSNKVTEKGKYVELRCDPISGHTALYWYRQSLGQGPEFLIYFQGTGAADDSGLPNDRFFAVRPEGSVSTLKIQRTERGDSAVYLCASSPSPAYGYTFGSGTRLTVV.

The rearrangement links TRBV27 to TRBJ2-7; 8 nucleotides agree with TRBD1. CDR3 length: 14 residues. CDR1 is MNHEY and CDR2 is SMNVEV in the germline V gene (reference sequence). Trimming removed 5 bases from V and 3 bases from J; junction bases left unmatched: 6. The DNA for the CDR3 is TGTGCCAGCAGTCGACAGGGGAGGAACTACGAGCAGTACTTC. Its protein is CASSRQGRNYEQYF.

In DNA, the CDR3 is TGTGCCAGCAGCTCGCTAGCGGGAGCGATCAATGAGCAGTTCTTC. Translating gives CASSSLAGAINEQFF. The rearrangement uses TRBV7-9 and TRBJ2-1, with 10 bases lining up with TRBD2. J gave up 6 bases and V 4 bases, and 6 bases lay outside the gene matches. The germline CDR1 and CDR2 sequences are SEHNR and FQNEAQ (reference sequence). The CDR3 length is 15 residues. The full variable domain, with the rest looked up from reference TRBV7-9 and TRBJ2-1, is DTGVSQNPRHKITKRGQNVTFRCDPISEHNRLYWYRQTLGQGPEFLTYFQNEAQLEKSRLLSDRFSAERPKGSFSTLEIQRTEQGDSAMYLCASSSLAGAINEQFFGPGTRLTVL.

The V call is TRBV6-5, the J call TRBJ2-7; D may be TRBD1 (6 bases). The V gene's germline CDR1 is MNHEY and CDR2 SVGAGI. V dropped 7 bases and J dropped 2 bases, with 18 bases sitting between them. This CDR3 comprises 15 residues. The CDR3 here is CASTQQGRQTYEQYF. The CDR3 DNA sequence: TGTGCCAGCACCCAACAGGGACGGCAAACCTACGAGCAGTACTTC.

The V call is TRBV18, the J call TRBJ2-3; no clear D. In germline, CDR1 is KGHSH, CDR2 LQKENI. Trimming shortened V by 6 bases and J by 6 bases, and 10 bases separated the two germline ends. The CDR3 is 12 amino acids. CDR3 sequence (DNA): TGTGCCAGCTCGTGGGCGGCGGATACGCAGTATTTT. Protein sequence: CASSWAADTQYF.

This clone was seen only a few times. The gene calls are TRBV11-3 and TRBJ2-7; D not resolved. V was pared by 2 bases and J by 6 bases, with 8 bases between. There are 12 residues in the CDR3. Germline values: CDR1 SGHNT, CDR2 YENEEA. Written as DNA, the CDR3 is TGTGCCAGCAGCTTAAGGCCGGGCGAGCAGTACTTC. Protein: CASSLRPGEQYF. Together with reference TRBV11-3 and TRBJ2-7, the CDR3 gives the full variable domain: EAGVVQSPRYKIIEKKQPVAFWCNPISGHNTLYWYLQNLGQGPELLIRYENEEAVDDSQLPKDRFSAERLKGVDSTLKIQPAELGDSAVYLCASSLRPGEQYFGPGTRLTVT.

The V and J genes are TRBV3-1 (or the pseudogene TRBV3-2) and TRBJ2-7, with TRBD2 as a possible D gene (6 bases). CDR1 is LGHDT and CDR2 is YNNKEL in the germline V gene (reference sequence). The CDR3 has 15 amino acids. The V and J ends lost 1 base and 7 bases respectively, with 17 bases between them. CDR3 bases: TGTGCCAGCAGCCAAGGTAAGCTAGCGAAAAGTGAGCAGTACTTC. As protein: CASSQGKLAKSEQYF.

This rearrangement joins TRBV27 to TRBJ2-5, with D possibly being TRBD2 (5 bases). The germline gives CDR1 MNHEY, CDR2 SMNVEV (reference sequence). Trimming took off 6 bases at V and 0 bases at J, with 11 bases between the two ends. This CDR3 comprises 14 residues. The CDR3 is CASSHSGNQETQYF. In DNA form, the CDR3 reads TGTGCCAGCAGCCACTCCGGGAACCAAGAGACCCAGTACTTC.

V usage is TRBV2 and J usage is TRBJ2-7; 8 bases are shared with TRBD1. This CDR3 is built from 15 residues. Per germline, CDR1 SNHLY and CDR2 FYNNEI. J lost 7 bases, V lost 7 bases, and 15 bases had no gene match. Written as DNA, the CDR3 is TGTGCCAGCACCCCTAAGAGGGCAGGGGGCATTGAGCAGTACTTC. Amino acids: CASTPKRAGGIEQYF.

The chain employs TRBV4-2 and TRBJ2-3; TRBD1 agrees at 7 bases. V was clipped by 0 bases and J by 2 bases; unmatched bases: 11. This CDR3 contains 18 residues. Per germline, CDR1 LGHNA and CDR2 YNFKEQ. CDR3 amino acids: CASSQEAPGQRFTDTQYF. Here the CDR3 DNA reads TGTGCCAGCAGCCAAGAGGCCCCGGGACAGCGATTCACAGATACGCAGTATTTT.

The J gene is TRBJ2-1, the V gene TRBV19; D might be TRBD1 or TRBD2, each matching 5 bases. Germline V CDR1 and CDR2: LNHDA, SQIVND (reference sequence). The CDR3 has 13 residues. Trimming cost V 10 bases and J 7 bases, with 17 bases left between them. The CDR3 region is CATTTGARNEQFF. The DNA for the CDR3 is TGTGCCACTACAACCGGGGCCAGGAATGAGCAGTTCTTC.

The rearrangement uses TRBV7-9 and TRBJ2-5; D remains ambiguous. Germline lookup yields CDR1 SEHNR and CDR2 FQNEAQ (reference sequence). CDR3 length: 14 amino acids. V lost 1 base and J lost 5, with 11 bases in between. This chain's CDR3 is CASSLGSARETQYF. CDR3 nucleotide sequence: TGTGCCAGCAGCTTAGGATCCGCCCGGGAGACCCAGTACTTC.